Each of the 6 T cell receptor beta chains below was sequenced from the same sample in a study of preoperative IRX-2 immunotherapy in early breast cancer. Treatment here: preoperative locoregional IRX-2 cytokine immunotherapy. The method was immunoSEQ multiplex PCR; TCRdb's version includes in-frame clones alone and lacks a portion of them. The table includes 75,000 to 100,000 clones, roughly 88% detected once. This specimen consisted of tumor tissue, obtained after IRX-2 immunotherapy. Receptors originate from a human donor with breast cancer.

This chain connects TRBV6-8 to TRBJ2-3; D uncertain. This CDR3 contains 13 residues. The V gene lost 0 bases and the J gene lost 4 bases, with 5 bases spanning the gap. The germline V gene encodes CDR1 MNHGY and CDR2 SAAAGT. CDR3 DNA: TGTGCCAGCAGTTACTCGATCGCAGATACGCAGTATTTT. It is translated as CASSYSIADTQYF.

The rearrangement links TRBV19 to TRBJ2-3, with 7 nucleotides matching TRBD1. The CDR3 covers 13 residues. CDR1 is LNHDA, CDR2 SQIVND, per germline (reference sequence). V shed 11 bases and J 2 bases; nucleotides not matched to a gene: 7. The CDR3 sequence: CAGWDSDTDTQYF. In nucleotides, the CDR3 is TGTGCCGGCTGGGACAGCGACACAGATACGCAGTATTTT.

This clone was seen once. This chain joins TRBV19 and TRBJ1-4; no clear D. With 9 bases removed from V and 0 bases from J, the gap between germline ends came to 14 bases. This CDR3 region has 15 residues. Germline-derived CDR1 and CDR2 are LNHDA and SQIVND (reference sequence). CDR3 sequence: CASSEGPATNEKLFF. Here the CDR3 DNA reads TGTGCCAGCAGTGAAGGGCCAGCAACTAATGAAAAACTGTTTTTT.

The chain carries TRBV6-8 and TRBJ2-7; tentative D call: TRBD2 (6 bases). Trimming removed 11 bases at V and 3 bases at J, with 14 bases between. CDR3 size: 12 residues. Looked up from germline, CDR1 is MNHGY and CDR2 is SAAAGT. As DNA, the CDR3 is TGTGCCGTCGGACGGGAGAACTACGAGCAGTACTTC. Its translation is CAVGRENYEQYF.

CDR3 sequence: CASSLVTGITEAFF. The CDR3 bases are TGTGCCAGCAGTTTAGTGACAGGGATCACTGAAGCTTTCTTT. The chain has TRBV28 and TRBJ1-1; TRBD1 agrees at 7 bases. The CDR3 consists of 14 residues. Trimming took 2 bases from V and 4 from J; bases not matched to a gene: 4. Germline CDR1 reads MDHEN; CDR2 reads SYDVKM.

The CDR3 bases are TGCGCCAGCAGTCCTGGCCAGGGGGCGCTCAATGAGCAGTTCTTC. Amino acid sequence: CASSPGQGALNEQFF. The chain employs TRBV4-1 and TRBJ2-1, with 8 bases identical to TRBD1. V dropped 6 bases and J dropped 6; count of bases not matched to a gene: 10. Germline values: CDR1 MGHRA, CDR2 YSYEKL. CDR3 length: 15 amino acids.